Listed here are 10 T cell receptor beta chains from one sample, sequenced in a study of CD8+ T cells in alopecia areata. RNA was extracted and reverse transcribed into cDNA as the sequencing template. The data were produced by immunoSEQ multiplex PCR, yet TCRdb's version contains in-frame clones alone and is incomplete. This table holds roughly 130,000 clones, 58% found once. This specimen consisted of CD4+ T cells sorted from blood, obtained at week 0. Receptors originate from a human donor with alopecia areata.

The sample holds a few counts of this clone. The identical CDR3 is also encoded by other nucleotide sequences in the sample. The chain links TRBV7-2 to TRBJ2-3; D remains unclear. Trimming removed 1 base from V and 2 bases from J, with 7 bases in between. This CDR3 region has 14 residues. Per the germline V gene, CDR1 is SGHTA and CDR2 is FQGNSA. The CDR3 region is CASSLVTVTDTQYF. CDR3 in DNA: TGTGCCAGCAGCTTAGTTACTGTCACAGATACGCAGTATTTT.

The chain carries TRBV7-2 and TRBJ1-5, with 7 bases that match TRBD1. The germline V gene has CDR1 SGHTA and CDR2 FQGNSA. The V segment lost 1 base and the J segment 4 bases; nucleotides outside the gene matches: 10. CDR3 length: 17 amino acids. The CDR3 loop reads CASSLGLGGRGNQPQHF. The CDR3, as DNA: TGTGCCAGCAGCTTAGGGTTGGGTGGCAGGGGGAATCAGCCCCAGCATTTT.

The V call is TRBV7-2, the J call TRBJ1-2; the D gene is possibly TRBD1 (6 bases). Trimming left V 8 bases short and J 4 bases short, with 11 bases between. The CDR3 sequence is 12 residues long. Germline lookup yields CDR1 SGHTA and CDR2 FQGNSA. CDR3: CASEQGIYGYTF. The CDR3 coding sequence is TGTGCCAGCGAACAGGGAATCTATGGCTACACCTTC.

This clone showed up just a few times. This sequence joins TRBV5-1 and TRBJ2-7; 13 nucleotides agree with TRBD2. V lost 4 bases to trimming and J lost 4 bases; unmatched junction nucleotides: 5. Per the germline V gene, CDR1 is SGHRS and CDR2 is YFSETQ. This CDR3 contains 15 residues. CDR3 region: CASSPGTSGVYEQYF. The DNA of the CDR3 is TGCGCCAGCAGCCCCGGGACTAGCGGGGTATACGAGCAGTACTTC.

The J gene is TRBJ1-4, the V gene TRBV30; D gene uncertain. Germline V gives CDR1 GTSNPN, CDR2 SVGIG (reference sequence). V shed 2 bases and J shed 0 bases, with 16 bases lying between them. The CDR3 spans 17 residues. CDR3: CAWSPPRWDATNEKLFF. The CDR3 DNA reads TGTGCCTGGAGTCCACCCCGTTGGGATGCAACTAATGAAAAACTGTTTTTT.

This clone was detected only a few times. The chain employs TRBV7-9 and TRBJ2-7; TRBD1 might be the D (5 bases). Germline lookup yields CDR1 SEHNR and CDR2 FQNEAQ (reference sequence). Trimming removed 3 bases from V and 3 bases from J, with 9 bases in between. This CDR3 is 13 amino acids long. The chain's CDR3 is CASSFIQGYEQYF. In DNA form, the CDR3 reads TGTGCCAGCAGCTTTATCCAGGGCTACGAGCAGTACTTC.

The V gene is TRBV7-6, the J gene TRBJ2-5; tentative D call: TRBD2 (5 bases). The CDR3 loop spans 14 amino acids. Germline V CDR1 and CDR2: SGHVS, FNYEAQ. V was trimmed by 3 bases and J by 0 bases, leaving 8 bases between them. This CDR3 reads CASSFVTNQETQYF. In DNA, the CDR3 is TGTGCCAGCAGCTTTGTGACTAACCAAGAGACCCAGTACTTC.

DNA of the CDR3: TGTGCCAGCAGCTCCCGGGGACATAGCAATCAGCCCCAGCATTTT. This translates into CASSSRGHSNQPQHF. The genes are TRBV7-2 and TRBJ1-5, with a possible D match to TRBD1 (6 bases). The CDR3 has 15 amino acids. Trimming cost V 4 bases and J 0 bases, with 10 bases left between them. Germline V gene data show CDR1 as SGHTA and CDR2 as FQGNSA.

This clone was seen once. The CDR3 DNA sequence: TGTGCCAGCAGTGCCCAGGGTTACTACGAGCAGTACTTC. This gives the protein CASSAQGYYEQYF. The V and J genes are TRBV27 and TRBJ2-7, with a possible D match to TRBD1 (5 bases). V was clipped by 5 bases and J by 3 bases, with 11 bases between them. There are 13 residues in the CDR3. CDR1 and CDR2 from the germline V gene are MNHEY and SMNVEV (reference sequence).

This chain joins TRBV5-1 and TRBJ2-3; no clear D. Germline V gives CDR1 SGHRS, CDR2 YFSETQ. The V end lost 0 bases, the J end lost 6 bases, and 17 bases lay between the germline ends. The CDR3 contains 16 residues. This CDR3 is CASSLVASNPWDTQYF. CDR3 DNA sequence: TGCGCCAGCAGCTTGGTTGCGTCGAACCCTTGGGATACGCAGTATTTT.